A selection of T cell receptor beta chains follows, all from one sample in a study of beta chain features in type 1 diabetes. The assay was immunoSEQ multiplex PCR, and TCRdb's table has in-frame clones only and misses some. The sample contains about 370,000 clones, approximately 16% of which appear only once. Material: naive CD4+ T cells from blood. These receptors all come from a woman aged 18 to 35 in good health. CDR3s include the opening cysteine and the closing phenylalanine or tryptophan. D genes are given only for firm matches. Clone size is stated in some rows and not others, as once, few, many or a class when expanded.

v_gene	abundance	j_gene	d_gene	CDR3nt	CDR3aa
TRBV28	-	TRBJ1-1	-	TGTGCCAGCATTTCAGCGGGAGCGGCAAAAGAAGCTTTCTTT	CASISAGAAKEAFF
TRBV28	-	TRBJ2-1	TRBD2	TGTGCCAGCAGTTTAGAGCTAGCGGGTAGAAATGAGCAGTTCTTC	CASSLELAGRNEQFF
TRBV6-6	-	TRBJ2-5	TRBD2	TGTGCCAGCAGTTACTCGGGGGGGAGGCAAGAGACCCAGTACTTC	CASSYSGGRQETQYF
TRBV10-3	few	TRBJ2-7	TRBD2	TGTGCCATCAGTGACCCCGGGACTAGCGTTACCTACGAGCAGTACTTC	CAISDPGTSVTYEQYF
TRBV7-2	few	TRBJ2-7	TRBD1	TGTGCCAGCAGCTTTACAGGGGGCCTAACCGAGCAGTACTTC	CASSFTGGLTEQYF
TRBV30	few	TRBJ1-1	-	TGTGCCTGCGCCAGACTGGGCACTGAAGCTTTCTTT	CACARLGTEAFF
TRBV5-1	-	TRBJ2-2	TRBD1	TGCGCCAGCAGCTTGCGCCCCGGACAGGGCAACACCGGGGAGCTGTTTTTT	CASSLRPGQGNTGELFF
TRBV29-1	-	TRBJ2-7	TRBD2	TGCAGCGTTGAAGGGGGACTAGCGGGACTGAATTCCTACGAGCAGTACTTC	CSVEGGLAGLNSYEQYF
TRBV18	-	TRBJ2-6	-	TGTGCCAGCTCCCAACAGGGCATCTTGGGGGCCAACGTCCTGACTTTC	CASSQQGILGANVLTF
TRBV28	-	TRBJ2-1	TRBD1	TGTGCCAGCAGACCAGGGGGAAGCTCCTACAATGAGCAGTTCTTC	CASRPGGSSYNEQFF
TRBV5-1	-	TRBJ2-5	-	TGCGCCAGCAGAGGACAGCAAGAGACCCAGTACTTC	CASRGQQETQYF
TRBV4-3	few	TRBJ2-1	-	TGCGCCAGCAGCCAAGGGAGGAAAGGCTCCTACAATGAGCAGTTCTTC	CASSQGRKGSYNEQFF
TRBV6-6	once	TRBJ2-5	TRBD2	TGTGCCAGCAGCATACCGGGACTAGCGGGAGTAGAGACCCAGTACTTC	CASSIPGLAGVETQYF
TRBV25-1	-	TRBJ2-7	-	TGTGCCAGCAGTGATGGACGGGGACAGTACTTC	CASSDGRGQYF
TRBV5-6	-	TRBJ2-1	TRBD2	TGTGCCAGCAGCTTGGTCCAGCGGGAGTTGGATGAGCAGTTCTTC	CASSLVQRELDEQFF
TRBV4-3	-	TRBJ2-5	TRBD2	TGCGCCAGCAGCCAAGGAGAGGGACTAGCGGGAGAGACCCAGTACTTC	CASSQGEGLAGETQYF
TRBV5-1	-	TRBJ2-2	TRBD2	TGCGCCAGCAGCTTGCTAGCGGGAGAAGGGGAGCTGTTTTTT	CASSLLAGEGELFF
TRBV27	-	TRBJ2-1	TRBD2	TGTGCCAGCAGACTAGCGGGAGTAAAGAATGAGCAGTTCTTC	CASRLAGVKNEQFF
TRBV29-1	-	TRBJ2-1	-	TGCAGCGTTGCACTAGAAGCCGATGAGCAGTTCTTC	CSVALEADEQFF
TRBV30	-	TRBJ2-1	TRBD2	TGTGCCTGGAAGAGACTAGCGGTGCCCGGGGATGAGCAGTTCTTC	CAWKRLAVPGDEQFF
TRBV6-5	few	TRBJ2-7	-	TGTGCCAGTCGCGATGGGCAGTTCTACGAGCAGTACTTC	CASRDGQFYEQYF
TRBV5-6	-	TRBJ1-5	TRBD1	TGTGCCAGCAGCCGGGACAGGGGTCGGTCGACACGCAATCAGCCCCAGCATTTT	CASSRDRGRSTRNQPQHF
TRBV14	few	TRBJ2-5	-	TGTGCCAGCAGCCAAGATATTACAGCGGGAGAGACCCAGTACTTC	CASSQDITAGETQYF
TRBV7-9	-	TRBJ2-1	TRBD2	TGTGCCAGCAGCTCCTCACAGGGACTAGCGTTAAATGAGCAGTTCTTC	CASSSSQGLALNEQFF
TRBV6-1	few	TRBJ2-4	TRBD2	TGTGCCAGCAGTGAAAACCCGGGAGGGAGGAACATTCAGTACTTC	CASSENPGGRNIQYF
TRBV11-2	few	TRBJ2-2	TRBD1	TGTGCCAGCACCTGGACAGGGGAGGGCGGGGAGCTGTTTTTT	CASTWTGEGGELFF
TRBV2	few	TRBJ1-2	-	TGTGCCAGCACCGCCTCGCAGTCAGTTAACTATGGCTACACCTTC	CASTASQSVNYGYTF
TRBV30	few	TRBJ1-1	-	TGTGCCTGGAGTGAAGCGGGGGGATTCACTGAAGCTTTCTTT	CAWSEAGGFTEAFF
TRBV9	-	TRBJ2-3	TRBD2	TGTGCCAGCAGCCTCGGACTAGCGGAGCCCACAGATACGCAGTATTTT	CASSLGLAEPTDTQYF
TRBV9	few	TRBJ2-7	-	TGTGCCAGCAGCGTGTTGGCGGACTTCGACTACGAGCAGTACTTC	CASSVLADFDYEQYF
TRBV4-1	-	TRBJ2-5	-	TGCGCCAGCAGCCAAGATAGGGTAGCGAACTCCCAAGAGACCCAGTACTTC	CASSQDRVANSQETQYF
TRBV18	-	TRBJ2-7	TRBD2	TGTGCCAGCTCACTAGATGTAGCGGGAAGCTACGAGCAGTACTTC	CASSLDVAGSYEQYF
TRBV4-3	-	TRBJ2-3	-	TGCGCCAGCAGCCAAGAACGGTATAACACAGATACGCAGTATTTT	CASSQERYNTDTQYF
TRBV14	-	TRBJ1-1	-	TGTGCCAGCAGCCCACAGGACACCGGAGCTTTCTTT	CASSPQDTGAFF
TRBV15	-	TRBJ1-2	-	TGTGCCACCAGGACGTCAGGGCCCTATGGCTACACCTTC	CATRTSGPYGYTF
TRBV9	-	TRBJ1-4	-	TGTGCCAGCAGCCCTCGGGAGGCTTCAACAACTAATGAAAAACTGTTTTTT	CASSPREASTTNEKLFF
TRBV4-2	-	TRBJ2-1	TRBD2	TGTGCCAGCAGCCTCGGCACTAGCGGGAACAATGAGCAGTTCTTC	CASSLGTSGNNEQFF
TRBV29-1	-	TRBJ2-3	-	TGCAGCGTTGTCGGGCGGGCCACAGATACGCAGTATTTT	CSVVGRATDTQYF
TRBV19	few	TRBJ2-1	TRBD2	TGTGCCAGTAGTTCACTAGCGGGAGGACACAATGAGCAGTTCTTC	CASSSLAGGHNEQFF